The rows below give T cell receptor beta chains drawn from one sample of a study of blood T cell repertoires in COVID-19. Sequencing used immunoSEQ multiplex PCR; TCRdb keeps in-frame clones, though not all of them. This table holds about 150,000 clones, about 88% found once. Sample: peripheral blood. These receptors all stem from a human donor in a cohort sampled during active COVID-19. The CDR3 runs from the conserved cysteine through the conserved F or W. A D gene is named only where the DNA matches it firmly. Size tells how often a clone was seen (once, few, many) or the class of an expanded clone, and some rows leave it out.

TRBV7-2	-	TRBJ2-5	-	TGTGCCAGCAGCTTCTACACAGAAGAGACCCAGTACTTC	CASSFYTEETQYF
TRBV13	TRBD2	TRBJ2-2	-	TGTGCCAGCAGCTTAGAGGGCCCGTTATCGCGGGAGGCACGTTCGACACAAAACACCGGGGAGCTGTTTTTT	CASSLEGPLSREARSTQNTGELFF
TRBV28	-	TRBJ2-7	-	TGTGCCAGCAGTATTCAGGTATCCCCCTACGAGCAGTACTTC	CASSIQVSPYEQYF
TRBV5-1	TRBD1	TRBJ1-6	-	TGCGCCAGCAGCCCGGGACAGGGGGGATCACCCCTCCACTTT	CASSPGQGGSPLHF
TRBV27	TRBD2	TRBJ2-2	-	TGTGCCAGCAGTTTATCAGGCGGGGGGGAGAACACCGGGGAGCTGTTTTTT	CASSLSGGGENTGELFF
TRBV29-1	-	TRBJ2-1	-	TGCAGCGTTGAAGATCTGGGTGACAGGCCCTTCGGGCAGTTCTTC	CSVEDLGDRPFGQFF
TRBV2	-	TRBJ2-2	-	TGTGCCAGTTTGGGTCCAGGGGTTAATACAACGAGAACCGGGGAGCTGTTTTTT	CASLGPGVNTTRTGELFF
TRBV6-5	TRBD1	TRBJ1-1	-	TGTGCCAGCAAAATACTAACAGGGGGGGGTTCTGAAGCTTTCTTT	CASKILTGGGSEAFF
TRBV18	TRBD1	TRBJ1-2	-	TGTGCCAGCTCACCAGCACATCAGGGGGCAGATGGCTACACCTTC	CASSPAHQGADGYTF
TRBV7-9	-	TRBJ2-1	-	TGTGCCAGCAGCTTAGCGGCAAGCTCCTACAATGAGCAGTTCTTC	CASSLAASSYNEQFF
TRBV28	-	TRBJ2-1	-	TGTGCGGCGCGGAGCGGAGGCAACAATGAGCAGTTCTTC	CAARSGGNNEQFF
TRBV12-5	-	TRBJ1-1	-	TGTGCTAGTGGTTTGGGGCAGGAAGCTTTCTTT	CASGLGQEAFF
TRBV19	-	TRBJ2-5	-	TGTGCCAGTAGTATAGGTCCAGGGATGATAGGAGAGACCCAGTACTTC	CASSIGPGMIGETQYF
TRBV6-6	-	TRBJ2-7	few	TGTGCCAGCACCCCAGATTCTTACGAGCAGTACTTC	CASTPDSYEQYF
TRBV30	TRBD2	TRBJ2-2	-	TGTGCCTGGAGTGGGCTAGCGGGGGGGTGGACCGGGGAGCTGTTTTTT	CAWSGLAGGWTGELFF
TRBV5-8	-	TRBJ1-1	-	TGTGCCAGCAGCTTATGGACAGTGAACACTGAAGCTTTCTTT	CASSLWTVNTEAFF
TRBV28	-	TRBJ1-6	few	TGTGCCAGCCTAGACCGGAATAATTCACCCCTCCACTTT	CASLDRNNSPLHF
TRBV19	TRBD1	TRBJ1-2	few	TGTGCCAGTAATTCGGACAGGGAAAACTATGGCTACACCTTC	CASNSDRENYGYTF
TRBV7-6	TRBD1	TRBJ2-2	-	TGTGCCAGCAGCGACCGGGACAGGGGGCTTGGGAACACCGGGGAGCTGTTTTTT	CASSDRDRGLGNTGELFF
TRBV7-6	-	TRBJ2-3	once	TGTGCCAGCAGCTTAACCCCAGCGTTCACAGATACGCAGTATTTT	CASSLTPAFTDTQYF
TRBV28	-	TRBJ1-2	-	TGTGCCAGCAGTTTAACCGTCGGAGAGGGTAACTTACGGGGCTACACCTTC	CASSLTVGEGNLRGYTF
TRBV4-2	-	TRBJ1-5	few	TGTGCCAGCAGCTCCCGGGGCGCAGGGGAGCAGCCCCAGCATTTT	CASSSRGAGEQPQHF
TRBV19	-	TRBJ1-6	-	TGTGCCAGTAGTATAGGACAGGAGAATTCACCCCTCCACTTT	CASSIGQENSPLHF
TRBV18	TRBD2	TRBJ2-1	-	TGTGCCAGCTCACGCGGGACTAGCGGGGATTACAATGAGCAGTTCTTC	CASSRGTSGDYNEQFF
TRBV11-2	-	TRBJ1-5	-	TGTGCCAGCAGCCCGGGGGGGGTCCCCGATCAGCCCCAGCATTTT	CASSPGGVPDQPQHF
TRBV6-5	-	TRBJ2-7	-	TGTGCCAGCAGTCTAACAGGGCGTATCCACGAGCAGTACTTC	CASSLTGRIHEQYF
TRBV28	TRBD1	TRBJ1-4	-	TGTGCCAGCAGATTCCGGGACAGAGAAAATGAAAAACTGTTTTTT	CASRFRDRENEKLFF
TRBV5-1	TRBD1	TRBJ2-1	-	TGCGCCAGCAGCCCGGGTGACAGGGGCCAGTTCTTC	CASSPGDRGQFF
TRBV5-1	TRBD1	TRBJ2-1	-	TGCGCCAGCAGCCTCCAGGGGGACTCCTACAATGAGCAGTTCTTC	CASSLQGDSYNEQFF
TRBV5-1	-	TRBJ1-2	-	TGCGCCAGCAGTCACGGTACCGGGAGTAACTATGGCTACACCTTC	CASSHGTGSNYGYTF
TRBV20-1	-	TRBJ2-7	-	TGCAGTGCTAAAAGGGGGGGCGAGCAGTACTTC	CSAKRGGEQYF
TRBV6-5	-	TRBJ2-1	once	TGTGCCAGCAGTCCCGTGGGGGCATTAGAGCAGTTCTTC	CASSPVGALEQFF
TRBV19	TRBD1	TRBJ1-5	-	TGTGCCAGTAGTAGGGACAGGGAATGGGGTCAGCCCCAGCATTTT	CASSRDREWGQPQHF
TRBV28	TRBD2	TRBJ2-3	-	TGTGCCAGCAGTTCTAGGACTAGCGGGAGGACCACAGATACGCAGTATTTT	CASSSRTSGRTTDTQYF
TRBV28	TRBD1	TRBJ1-2	-	TGTGCCAGCACCAAGGACAGGGACGTTGGCTACACCTTC	CASTKDRDVGYTF
TRBV11-2	-	TRBJ1-4	-	TGTGCCAGCAGCTTAGATGGGGCCCACAATGAAAAACTGTTTTTT	CASSLDGAHNEKLFF
TRBV7-8	TRBD1	TRBJ1-6	-	TGTGCCAGCAGCTTAGCGGGGACAGGTGGCAATCTATATTCACCCCTCCACTTT	CASSLAGTGGNLYSPLHF
TRBV7-2	TRBD1	TRBJ2-5	-	TGTGCCAGCAGCTTAGCCAGGGACAGCCTACAATCCCCCGGTAACTTC	CASSLARDSLQSPGNF
TRBV24-1	-	TRBJ1-1	-	TGTGCCACCAGTGATAGTCAGGGGCCTGAAGCTTTCTTT	CATSDSQGPEAFF
TRBV7-8	-	TRBJ2-2	-	TGTGCCAGCAGCCCCGGGGGGCAAAACACCGGGGAGCTGTTTTTT	CASSPGGQNTGELFF
TRBV7-9	-	TRBJ1-2	-	TGTGCCAGCAGCTTAAGGACACCCTCAAGCAATGGCTACACCTTC	CASSLRTPSSNGYTF
TRBV6-4	TRBD2	TRBJ2-1	-	TGTGCCAGCAGTGACGGGAGCGGGAGTCGTAATGAGCAGTTCTTC	CASSDGSGSRNEQFF
TRBV5-1	-	TRBJ2-5	-	TGCGCCAGCAGCTTGGGACAGGACCAAGAGACCCAGTACTTC	CASSLGQDQETQYF
TRBV5-4	-	TRBJ2-2	-	TGTGCCAGCAGCTTGGACAGGGCGACCGGGGAGCTGTTTTTT	CASSLDRATGELFF
TRBV7-6	-	TRBJ2-3	-	TGTGCCAGCAGCTTACTCGCAGGGAGGAGCACAGATACGCAGTATTTT	CASSLLAGRSTDTQYF
TRBV11-3	-	TRBJ1-1	-	TGTGCCAGCAGCTTAGAAGCTGCCAGGGGCAGGACTGAAGCTTTCTTT	CASSLEAARGRTEAFF